The clone carrying this TCR beta chain was detected many times. The data belong to a study of neurological immune-mediated disorders. Time point given: longitudinal time-point 3. The CDR3 runs to 13 residues. The V gene lost 4 bases and the J gene lost 4 bases, with 10 bases spanning the gap. TCRdb itself ran the 5' RACE reads through MiXCR, one entry per CDR3 protein. The repertoire holds about 53,000 distinct CDR3 sequences, with roughly 8.4% as singletons. This receptor was identified in a woman in her thirties or forties in good health. J is TRBJ1-2 and V is TRBV12-3 or TRBV12-4, with D perhaps matching TRBD1 (6 bases). The sequenced material came from PBMCs. CDR3 in amino acids: CASSYRVPYGYTF. CDR3 nucleotide sequence: TGTGCCAGCAGTTACAGGGTACCCTATGGCTACACCTTC.